This T cell receptor (beta chain) was obtained from a study of cytomegalovirus exposure and HLA in healthy donors. Overall study: From donors who were HLA-typed, an early data release held about 85 million unique TCRs.

The ends were cut back, 8 bases at V and 2 bases at J, with 17 bases in the middle. Looked up from germline, CDR1 is LGHNA and CDR2 is YSLEER. The CDR3 spans 15 residues. Healthy bone marrow donors made up the donors. General study points: A classifier reportedly called cytomegalovirus status with high sensitivity and specificity.

The PCR employed 60 Vbeta primers together with 13 Jbeta primers. Sequencing used immunoSEQ multiplex PCR; TCRdb keeps in-frame clones, though not all of them. The table shows roughly 200,000 clones, with 87% occurring only once. Regarding this clone: The antigen is unknown.

The sequencing input was PBMCs. The sequence derives from a man aged 30-40 years in good health and CMV-seronegative. The chain uses TRBV4-3 and TRBJ2-3, with a weak D call TRBD2 (5 bases). CDR3 amino acids: CASAFGGRNTDTQYF. CDR3 coding DNA: TGCGCCAGCGCCTTCGGAGGTAGAAACACAGATACGCAGTATTTT.